The 26 T cell receptor beta chains reported below all come from one sample, sequenced in a study of blood T cell repertoires in COVID-19. Sequencing was performed with immunoSEQ multiplex PCR; in TCRdb, only in-frame clones are kept and a portion is missing. The repertoire holds 160,000 or so clones, with 81% as singletons. The material sequenced was peripheral blood. The receptor set was obtained from a man in his 60s with active or convalescent COVID-19.

The table lists this clone with a few counts. The chain couples TRBV3-1 (or the pseudogene TRBV3-2) to TRBJ1-6; tentatively, D is TRBD1 (5 bases). Germline CDR1 is LGHDT and CDR2 is YNNKEL (reference sequence). Between the trimmed V and J ends, which lost 4 bases and 10 bases, there was a span of 8 bases. CDR3 size: 12 residues. The CDR3 DNA is TGTGCCAGCAGCCCCGGGGGGTCACCCCTCCACTTT. Translation: CASSPGGSPLHF.

The V and J genes are TRBV3-1 (or the pseudogene TRBV3-2) and TRBJ1-1; D not certain. Germline V gene data show CDR1 as LGHDT and CDR2 as YNNKEL (reference sequence). Trimming left V 0 bases short and J 10 bases short, with 15 bases between. This CDR3 spans 14 amino acids. The CDR3 loop reads CASSQDLARSVAFF. In nucleotides, the CDR3 is TGTGCCAGCAGCCAAGATTTGGCCAGGTCCGTAGCTTTCTTT.

The chain has TRBV19 and TRBJ1-5, with 9 bases lining up with TRBD1. Trimming removed 6 bases from V and 7 bases from J; junction bases left unmatched: 7. From germline, CDR1 is LNHDA and CDR2 SQIVND (reference sequence). This CDR3 has 14 residues. This chain's CDR3 is CASRTPGQGQPQHF. The CDR3 region has the DNA TGTGCCAGTAGAACGCCGGGACAGGGACAGCCCCAGCATTTT.

J is TRBJ1-2 and V is TRBV18, with TRBD1 matching 9 bases. The germline V gene encodes CDR1 KGHSH and CDR2 LQKENI. After removal of 4 bases from V and 4 bases from J, the junction contained 13 bases not matched to a gene. The CDR3 sequence is 17 residues long. Here the CDR3 DNA reads TGTGCCAGCTCACGTCGGGGACAGGGTACCATTGGCTATGGCTACACCTTC. The encoded protein is CASSRRGQGTIGYGYTF.

The V gene is TRBV2, the J gene TRBJ1-2; D gene unclear. The germline V and J ends were trimmed by 0 bases and 5 bases, with 4 bases remaining between them. CDR3 size: 12 residues. Germline V gives CDR1 SNHLY, CDR2 FYNNEI. CDR3 sequence: CASSEARYGYTF. In nucleotides, the CDR3 is TGTGCCAGCAGTGAAGCCCGGTATGGCTACACCTTC.

V usage is TRBV6-2 or TRBV6-3 and J usage is TRBJ2-7, with D possibly matching TRBD2 (5 bases). The CDR3 loop spans 13 amino acids. Germline V gives CDR1 MNHEY, CDR2 SVGEGT. V dropped 5 bases and J dropped 5 bases, with 13 bases sitting between them. In DNA, the CDR3 is TGTGCCAGCAGTCAGACTCCGAGGGACGAGCAGTACTTC. Its translation: CASSQTPRDEQYF.

The J gene is TRBJ1-5, the V gene TRBV24-1; 7 positions match TRBD1. This CDR3 has 15 residues. Germline V gene lookup returns CDR1 KGHDR and CDR2 SFDVKD. With 5 bases clipped from V and 4 bases from J, the junction kept 7 bases outside the gene matches. The CDR3 spells CATSGGEGANQPQHF. In nucleotides, the CDR3 is TGTGCCACCAGTGGGGGAGAGGGGGCTAATCAGCCCCAGCATTTT.

This chain's CDR3 is CASLGMNYEQYF. The CDR3 nucleotides read TGTGCCAGCCTCGGGATGAACTACGAGCAGTACTTC. The rearrangement uses TRBV2 and TRBJ2-7; the D gene is possibly TRBD2 (5 bases). Germline CDR1 is SNHLY and CDR2 is FYNNEI. V lost 8 bases and J lost 3, with 11 bases in between. This CDR3 has 12 residues.

There are a few counts of this clone. V usage is TRBV7-9 and J usage is TRBJ2-1; TRBD2 is a possible D gene (5 bases). Trimming took off 1 base at V and 3 bases at J, with 10 bases between the two ends. The germline V gene encodes CDR1 SEHNR and CDR2 FQNEAQ (reference sequence). The CDR3 is made up of 15 amino acids. CDR3 DNA sequence: TGTGCCAGCAGCTTAGATTCTAGCTTCTACAATGAGCAGTTCTTC. Its translation: CASSLDSSFYNEQFF.

The chain combines TRBV6-6 with TRBJ1-5, with 7 bases identical to TRBD1. The CDR3 runs 15 residues. CDR1 and CDR2 from the germline V gene are MNHNY and SVGAGI (reference sequence). V lost 0 bases, J lost 3 bases, and 2 bases stayed unmatched. CDR3 in amino acids: CASSYSGTVNQPQHF. Written as DNA, the CDR3 is TGTGCCAGCAGTTACTCAGGGACAGTCAATCAGCCCCAGCATTTT.

The table lists this clone with a count of one. Other DNA sequences in the sample encode the same CDR3. CDR3 nucleotides: TGTGCCAGCAGTTTCGGGACTGGGGAGCTGTTTTTT. It specifies CASSFGTGELFF. The genes are TRBV12-3 or TRBV12-4 and TRBJ2-2, with D possibly matching TRBD2 (6 bases). This CDR3 spans 12 amino acids. V lost 3 bases to trimming and J lost 8 bases, with 7 bases between them.

The genes are TRBV2 and TRBJ2-1; 10 nucleotides agree with TRBD1. Germline CDR1 SNHLY, CDR2 FYNNEI. Germline trimming cut 5 bases from V and 6 bases from J; bases unmatched to any gene: 7. CDR3 length equals 15 residues. This CDR3 is CASSPDRGGSNEQFF. The CDR3 bases are TGTGCCAGCAGTCCGGACAGGGGGGGAAGCAATGAGCAGTTCTTC.

DNA for the CDR3: TGCGCCAGCAGCTTGTTTTCGGGGACCGGGGAGCTGTTTTTT. Translation: CASSLFSGTGELFF. The chain couples TRBV5-1 to TRBJ2-2, with D possibly TRBD2 on 5 matching bases. Germline CDR1 and CDR2: SGHRS and YFSETQ. CDR3 size: 14 residues. With 1 base removed from V and 5 bases from J, the gap between germline ends came to 9 bases.

The chain uses TRBV28 and TRBJ2-7; 13 nucleotides align to TRBD2. CDR1 and CDR2 from the germline V gene are MDHEN and SYDVKM. V was pared by 6 bases and J by 2 bases, with 7 bases of the junction left unmatched. CDR3 length: 16 residues. CDR3 in DNA: TGTGCCAGCAGCTTCCCGGGACTAGCGGGGACCTACGAGCAGTACTTC. Amino acid sequence: CASSFPGLAGTYEQYF.

Regarding this clone: A much bigger clone sits one base away, suggesting this may be a read error. This rearrangement joins TRBV7-2 to TRBJ1-5; D may be TRBD1 (6 bases). Germline assignment: CDR1 SGHTA and CDR2 FQGNSA. The V end was cut by 4 bases, the J end by 4 bases, with 8 bases between. This CDR3 is built from 13 residues. DNA of the CDR3: TGTGCCAGCAGCTCTACAGGGAATCAGCCCCAGCATTTT. It encodes CASSSTGNQPQHF.

The chain employs TRBV10-3 and TRBJ1-2, with 7 bases that match TRBD1. V was clipped by 3 bases and J by 4 bases; unmatched bases: 11. CDR3 size: 16 residues. Per germline, CDR1 ENHRY and CDR2 SYGVKD. In DNA form, the CDR3 reads TGTGCCATCAGTGAATTCGGACAGGCGGTCTCCTATGGCTACACCTTC. As protein: CAISEFGQAVSYGYTF.

The gene calls are TRBV5-4 and TRBJ2-3, with a weak D call TRBD1 (6 bases). The CDR3 runs to 15 residues. Germline CDR1 and CDR2: SGHNT and YYREEE (reference sequence). V lost 1 base, J lost 2 bases, and 11 bases lay in between. The CDR3 bases are TGTGCCAGCAGCTTGATCGGACAGACCACAGATACGCAGTATTTT. Translated, it gives CASSLIGQTTDTQYF.

This chain joins TRBV7-2 and TRBJ2-7; 10 nucleotides match TRBD2. V lost 4 bases and J lost 4; bases outside the gene matches: 7. From germline, CDR1 is SGHTA and CDR2 FQGNSA. The CDR3 runs 15 residues. CDR3 loop: CASSSSSGGSYEQYF. DNA of the CDR3: TGTGCCAGCAGCTCCTCTAGCGGGGGATCTTACGAGCAGTACTTC.

This clone was counted only a few times. The genes are TRBV18 and TRBJ1-4; 8 bases fit TRBD1. The CDR3 runs 13 residues. Germline V gene sequence: CDR1 KGHSH, CDR2 LQKENI. V was clipped by 8 bases and J by 7 bases; unmatched bases: 6. This chain's CDR3 is CASQAGTGEKLFF. The DNA for the CDR3 is TGTGCCAGCCAGGCCGGGACAGGTGAAAAACTGTTTTTT.

The rearrangement uses TRBV6-5 and TRBJ1-4, with 8 bases that match TRBD1. CDR3 length equals 13 residues. The V and J ends lost 5 bases and 9 bases, in that order; junction bases with no gene match: 5. Per the germline V gene, CDR1 is MNHEY and CDR2 is SVGAGI. The DNA of the CDR3 is TGTGCCAGCAGTCGTACAGGGGGGCAAAAACTGTTTTTT. Protein sequence: CASSRTGGQKLFF.

The gene calls are TRBV6-5 and TRBJ2-1, with D possibly TRBD1 on 5 matching bases. Germline CDR1 MNHEY, CDR2 SVGAGI. Trimming removed 6 bases from V and 7 bases from J, with 19 bases in between. This CDR3 is built from 15 residues. CDR3 residues: CASRHPSDMRNEQFF. In DNA, the CDR3 is TGTGCCAGCAGGCATCCTTCGGACATGAGGAATGAGCAGTTCTTC.

This clone showed up just a few times. V and J are TRBV12-3 or TRBV12-4 and TRBJ1-2; tentative D call: TRBD1 (5 bases). The CDR3 runs to 13 residues. The V and J ends lost 4 bases and 4 bases respectively, with 10 bases between them. The CDR3 sequence is CASSYRQLYGYTF. DNA of the CDR3: TGTGCCAGCAGTTACCGACAGCTCTATGGCTACACCTTC.

The J gene is TRBJ2-5, the V gene TRBV9; 8 bases are a match to TRBD2. This CDR3 region has 16 residues. Germline assignment: CDR1 SGDLS and CDR2 YYNGEE. The trim removed 3 bases at V and 1 base at J, leaving 8 bases unmatched. The CDR3 DNA reads TGTGCCAGCAGCGGCGGACTAGCAGACTTCCAAGAGACCCAGTACTTC. Its protein product is CASSGGLADFQETQYF.

The rearrangement uses TRBV10-2 and TRBJ2-2, with D possibly matching TRBD1 (6 bases). This CDR3 region has 13 residues. Germline V lookup: CDR1 WSHSY, CDR2 SAAADI. V lost 6 bases, J lost 7 bases, and 12 bases lay in between. The CDR3 coding sequence is TGCGCCAGCAGAGAACAGGGTGTCGGGGAGCTGTTTTTT. This sequence encodes CASREQGVGELFF.

Turning to this clone: Other DNA sequences in the same sample also yield this CDR3. This sequence joins TRBV7-3 and TRBJ2-1; TRBD2 agrees at 11 bases. This CDR3 contains 16 residues. V gave up 2 bases and J gave up 4 bases; unmatched junction bases: 4. The V gene's germline CDR1 is SGHTA and CDR2 FQGTGA. DNA for the CDR3: TGTGCCAGCAGCTTAGCTAGCGGGGGGCTTTACAATGAGCAGTTCTTC. The encoded protein is CASSLASGGLYNEQFF.

V gene TRBV6-6 combines with J gene TRBJ1-3, with a tentative D call TRBD1 (5 bases). Germline V gene sequence: CDR1 MNHNY, CDR2 SVGAGI (reference sequence). V was trimmed by 5 bases and J by 3 bases, leaving 11 bases between them. The CDR3 spans 14 residues. The CDR3 nucleotides read TGTGCCAGCAGTACGGGGGTGGATGGAAACACCATATATTTT. Residues: CASSTGVDGNTIYF.